The present T cell receptor (beta chain) was sequenced within a study of shared clonotypes between healthy human individuals. Study findings and constraints: Only blood underwent sampling, and tissue repertoires likely differ.

Original analysis: In the immunoSEQ data, sequences were junction-only and lacked quality scores, so filtering differed. Sequencing used immunoSEQ multiplex PCR; TCRdb keeps in-frame clones, though not all of them. The V and J calls and clone size come from that table; D and trimming were worked out from the DNA. The sample contains about 2 million clones, about 95% of which appear only once. Only CD45RO-negative cells positively selected for CCR7 counted as naive CD8 cells, so terminally differentiated effector memory CD45RA+ cells were excluded. Looked up from germline, CDR1 is LGHNA and CDR2 is YSLEER. This CDR3 contains 19 residues. V trimming: 0 bases; J trimming: 6 bases; junction bases outside the gene matches: 16. Remarks on this clone: Its antigen remains unknown.

V usage is TRBV4-3 and J usage is TRBJ2-7; TRBD2 matches at 11 bases. What was sequenced was naive CD8+ T cells sorted from blood. The receptor was isolated from a man aged 18 to 35 in good health. The CDR3 loop is CASSQDPEEETSGKCEQYF. The CDR3 nucleotides are TGCGCCAGCAGCCAAGACCCTGAGGAAGAGACTAGCGGGAAATGCGAGCAGTACTTC.